This TCR beta chain came from a study of regulatory T cells in long-lasting Graves disease (dated by TCRdb to 2020 to 2022). Study-wide context: Patients with newly diagnosed Graves' disease had been on antithyroid drugs for under 3 months. TCR sequencing covered some 13 persistent and 20 or so newly diagnosed Graves' disease patients, 33 samples in total. The study was registered as a clinical trial and conducted in China. Persistent Graves' disease patients were compared with newly diagnosed Graves' disease patients by peripheral blood TCR sequencing and RNA sequencing.

Including the terminal cysteine and phenylalanine, the CDR3 comprises 12 residues. Here the CDR3 DNA is all that survives: 36 bases in frame from base 1. As encoded in the germline V gene, CDR1 is SGDLS while CDR2 is YYNGEE. V is clipped by 4 bases and J by 10 bases, and the sequence between their germline boundaries is 12 bases long. What the study reported, not specific to this receptor: The small sample size was acknowledged by the authors as a limitation that may reduce accuracy. Compared with newly diagnosed patients, patients with persistent Graves' disease had lower TCR Shannon entropy and fewer highly expanded clones, which suggests clonal expansion. A larger number of public clonotypes was shared among persistent patients (around 2,500) than among newly diagnosed patients (around 870). Only peripheral blood was studied, because thyroid tissue, the primary lesion, was inaccessible. TRBV28, TRBJ1-2 and TRBJ2-5 were preferentially used in persistent disease, while TRBV20-1 and TRBJ2-1 were favored in newly diagnosed disease. Only the TCR beta chain was sequenced and analyzed.

Concerning this clonotype itself: No antigen is known for it. Base qualities are not recorded, but no much larger clone differs from it by a single base.

Library preparation was by multiplex PCR. Sequencer: Illumina HiSeq 4000. CDR3 regions were amplified by Arm-PCR with iRepertoire HTBI primers to construct TCR beta libraries. Before sequencing, the PCR products went through gel purification. The original methods were these. Gene usage analysis of CDR3 amino acid clonotypes used the roughly 62 TRBV and about 14 TRBJ segments found across samples. Filtered high-quality paired reads were merged into contigs using COPE and FqMerger. BLAST was used to align contigs to IMGT TRBV, TRBD and TRBJ reference genes, and CDR3 was defined according to IMGT. Any clonotype with a frequency above 0.1% was classified as a highly expanded clone. Shannon entropy was used to measure repertoire diversity, and the Gini coefficient was used to measure V-J evenness. A clonotype found in more than one individual was treated as public. TCRdb cleaned the public reads at Q25 with fastp, built clones with MiXCR and kept in-frame beta chains. Rows are unified per CDR3 protein, each entry keeping the most common DNA and genes. What appears here as the V and J calls and clone size reflects TCRdb's work, not the paper's. A total of around 250,000 distinct CDR3 sequences appear in this sample, 15% to 20% of them only once. The ten largest clones represent 14% of the sample.

Read against the paper, the sample's time point label means: newly diagnosed GD, antithyroid drugs for less than 3 months. RNA was extracted from PBMCs in TRIzol for both TCR sequencing and RNA sequencing. The diagnosis of Graves' disease was made according to American Thyroid Association guidelines. Patients for the study were recruited at an endocrinology department in Xi'an, China. Each patient gave roughly 10 milliliters of peripheral blood, collected in an EDTA anticoagulant tube. PBMCs were isolated by Ficoll Paque Plus density gradient separation without further T cell sorting. An Agilent 2100 Bioanalyzer and agarose gel were used to check RNA quality, and a NanoDrop 2000 was used to measure RNA concentration. The sample was also reused in another study, on T cells in Graves' hyperthyroidism and ophthalmopathy. As described in the second report: Stable Graves' hyperthyroidism was defined as the absence of progression to ophthalmopathy over 18 months of follow-up. Hyperthyroidism patients were newly diagnosed, had a disease duration of under 2 months, and were aged 18 to 65 years. Any patient with an uncontrolled infection, another autoimmune disease, pregnancy or lactation was excluded. Diagnoses were established on the basis of clinical symptoms, serum thyroxine and TRAb, thyroid ultrasound, and orbital computed tomography. The TCR CDR3 was subjected to a first round of RT-PCR using the HTBI primer set and the Qiagen OneStep RT-PCR kit. Most expanded thyroid clonotypes (frequency above 0.001) were also detected in blood, a finding suggesting that blood repertoires may reflect thyroid immune responses. A model built on a 13 V-J signature distinguished ophthalmopathy from stable hyperthyroidism, reaching 87.88% sensitivity and 81.08% specificity in cross-validation and 80%/75% in testing. In validation, the model predicted progression to ophthalmopathy with 60% to 71% sensitivity and 72.22% specificity, a median of approximately 6.5 months before onset. To identify TCR V-J signatures that set the groups apart, the researchers used a discovery cohort of approximately 98 patients, made up of roughly 45 with Graves' ophthalmopathy and about 59 with stable Graves' hyperthyroidism. Prospective prediction of ophthalmopathy was tested in an independent validation cohort of under 20 hyperthyroidism patients and 15 to 17 patients who later progressed to ophthalmopathy. The 100 or so discovery patients were randomly split 7:3 into training and test sets. In addition, the study compared T-cell repertoires in thyroid tissue and in blood from several Graves' hyperthyroidism patients. After sampling, hyperthyroidism patients received methimazole starting at 30 mg daily, and ophthalmopathy patients received high-dose intravenous methylprednisolone. Libraries were constructed in a second round of multiplex PCR, after which size selection and purification were carried out. Paired-end sequencing of the libraries was performed with 100 bp reads on an Illumina HiSeq2000. Raw data were processed with SOAPnuke, discarding reads with adapters, uncalled bases, mean Phred below 15, or no exact constant-primer or identifier match. COPE v1.2.5 was used to merge the high-quality paired reads, and each unique nucleotide sequence was defined as a clonotype. MiTCR v1.1 was used to align the clonotypes against IMGT TRBV, TRBD and TRBJ reference segments. The analysis was restricted to V-J combinations with a frequency above 0.0001, which together covered around 99% of the repertoires. The TCS score was defined as F50 (clonal expansion) divided by E x V (chaos), with BLOSUM62-based TCRdist calculated between CDR3 peptides within each V-J. Welch's t-statistics and random forest reduced roughly 530 V-J features to around 14, which were used in a naive Bayes classifier (R e1071). Sample size was not statistically predetermined, and blinding of investigators to group allocation was not performed. TCR Vbeta CDR3 sequencing of 130 to 150 peripheral blood samples (roughly 41 ophthalmopathy, about 80 hyperthyroidism and roughly 17 progressor patients) is reported in the paper.

The receptor was isolated from a woman aged 30 to 39 with Graves disease. Donor details come from another sample of the same person, matched by shared clones. The specimen was peripheral blood mononuclear cells (PBMCs), collected at new diagnosis, from a patient treated with antithyroid drugs. The rearranged chain carries TRBV9 and TRBJ2-1, with the D gene call left open. The CDR3 corresponds to CASSPSAQEQFF. The sequenced DNA: TGTGCCAGCAGCCCCTCGGCCCAGGAGCAGTTCTTC.